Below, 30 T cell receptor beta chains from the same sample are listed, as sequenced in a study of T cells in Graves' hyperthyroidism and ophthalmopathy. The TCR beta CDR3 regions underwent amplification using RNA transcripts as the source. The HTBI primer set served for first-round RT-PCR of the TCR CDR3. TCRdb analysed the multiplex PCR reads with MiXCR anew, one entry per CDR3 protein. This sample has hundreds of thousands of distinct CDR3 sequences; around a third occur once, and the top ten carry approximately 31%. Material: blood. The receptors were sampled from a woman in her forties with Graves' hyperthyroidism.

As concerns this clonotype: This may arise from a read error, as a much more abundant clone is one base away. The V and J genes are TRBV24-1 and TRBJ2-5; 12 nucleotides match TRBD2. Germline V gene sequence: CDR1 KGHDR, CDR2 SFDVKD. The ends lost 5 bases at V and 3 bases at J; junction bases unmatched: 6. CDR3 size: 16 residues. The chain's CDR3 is CATSGPRLAGEETQYF. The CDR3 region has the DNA TGTGCCACCAGTGGCCCAAGACTAGCGGGGGAAGAGACCCAGTACTTC.

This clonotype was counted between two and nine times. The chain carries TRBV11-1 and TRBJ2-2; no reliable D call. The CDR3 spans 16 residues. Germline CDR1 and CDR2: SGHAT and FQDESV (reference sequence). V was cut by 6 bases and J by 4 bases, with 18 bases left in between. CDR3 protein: CASSLYPTVATGELFF. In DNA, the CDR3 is TGTGCCAGCAGTTTATACCCCACGGTTGCCACCGGGGAGCTGTTTTTT.

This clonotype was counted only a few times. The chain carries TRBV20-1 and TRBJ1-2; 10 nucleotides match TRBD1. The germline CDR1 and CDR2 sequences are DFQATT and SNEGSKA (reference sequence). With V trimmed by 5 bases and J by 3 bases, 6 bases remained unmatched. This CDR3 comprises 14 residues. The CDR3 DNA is TGCAGTGCTTCCTTGGGGACAGGGGACTATGGCTACACCTTC. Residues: CSASLGTGDYGYTF.

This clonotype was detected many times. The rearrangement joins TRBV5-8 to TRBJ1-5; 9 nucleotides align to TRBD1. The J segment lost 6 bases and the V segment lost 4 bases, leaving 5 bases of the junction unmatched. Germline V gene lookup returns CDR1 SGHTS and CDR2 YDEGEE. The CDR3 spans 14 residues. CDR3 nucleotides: TGTGCCAGCAGCAGGACAGGGGTTCGTCAGCCCCAGCATTTT. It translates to CASSRTGVRQPQHF.

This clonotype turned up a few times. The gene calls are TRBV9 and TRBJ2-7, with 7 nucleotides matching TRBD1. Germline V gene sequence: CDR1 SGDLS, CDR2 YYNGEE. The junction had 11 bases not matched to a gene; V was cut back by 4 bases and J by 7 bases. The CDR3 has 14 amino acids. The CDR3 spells CASSQTGISGEQYF. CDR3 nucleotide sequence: TGTGCCAGCAGCCAGACAGGGATAAGTGGGGAGCAGTACTTC.

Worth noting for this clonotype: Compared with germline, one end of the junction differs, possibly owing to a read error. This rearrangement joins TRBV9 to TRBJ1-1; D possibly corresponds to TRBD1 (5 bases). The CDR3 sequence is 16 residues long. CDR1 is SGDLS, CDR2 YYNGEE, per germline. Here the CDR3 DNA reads TGCGCCAGCAGCCCGGTTAAGGGGCGAAGTATCCCTGAAGCTTTCTTT. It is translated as CASSPVKGRSIPEAFF.

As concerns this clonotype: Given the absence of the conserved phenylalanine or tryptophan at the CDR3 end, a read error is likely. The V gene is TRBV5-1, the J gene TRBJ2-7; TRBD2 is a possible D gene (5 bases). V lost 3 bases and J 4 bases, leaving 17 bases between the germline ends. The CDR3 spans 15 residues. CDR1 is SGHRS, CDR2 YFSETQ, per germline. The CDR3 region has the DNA TGCGCCAGCAGCTCTAACCTTCGGGATTCGTACGAGCAGTACCTC. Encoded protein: CASSSNLRDSYEQYL.

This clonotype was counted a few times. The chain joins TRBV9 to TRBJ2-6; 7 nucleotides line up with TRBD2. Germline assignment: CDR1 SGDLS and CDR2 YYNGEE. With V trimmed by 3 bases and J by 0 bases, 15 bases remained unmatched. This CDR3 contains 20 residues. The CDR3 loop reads CASSGSGITPIGSGANVLTF. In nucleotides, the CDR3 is TGTGCCAGCAGCGGGAGCGGGATAACCCCTATAGGCTCTGGGGCCAACGTCCTGACTTTC.

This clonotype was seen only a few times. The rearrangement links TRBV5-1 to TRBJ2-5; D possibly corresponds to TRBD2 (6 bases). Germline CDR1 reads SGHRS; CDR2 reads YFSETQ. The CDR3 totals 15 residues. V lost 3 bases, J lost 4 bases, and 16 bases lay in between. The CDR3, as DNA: TGCGCCAGCAGCTGGGACTCTCGAGGAATAGAGACCCAGTACTTC. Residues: CASSWDSRGIETQYF.

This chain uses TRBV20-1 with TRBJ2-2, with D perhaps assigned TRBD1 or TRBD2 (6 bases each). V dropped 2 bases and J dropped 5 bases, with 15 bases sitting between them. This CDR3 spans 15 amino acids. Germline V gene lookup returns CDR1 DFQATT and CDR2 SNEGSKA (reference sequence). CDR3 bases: TGCAGTGCTAGACACCAACGGGGGCGGACCGGGGAGCTGTTTTTT. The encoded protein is CSARHQRGRTGELFF.

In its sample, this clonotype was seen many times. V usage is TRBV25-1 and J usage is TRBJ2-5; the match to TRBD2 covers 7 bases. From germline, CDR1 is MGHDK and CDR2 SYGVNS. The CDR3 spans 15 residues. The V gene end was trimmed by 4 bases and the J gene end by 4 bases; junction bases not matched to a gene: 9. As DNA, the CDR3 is TGTGCCAGCAGTGGTTCGGGACTAACCTTAGAGACCCAGTACTTC. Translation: CASSGSGLTLETQYF.

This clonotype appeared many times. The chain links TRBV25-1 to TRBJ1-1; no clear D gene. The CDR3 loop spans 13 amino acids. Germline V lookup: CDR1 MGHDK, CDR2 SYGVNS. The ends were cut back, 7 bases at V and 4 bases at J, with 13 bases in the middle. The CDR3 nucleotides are TGTGCCAGCATCAGTTCGGGGAGCACTGAAGCTTTCTTT. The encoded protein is CASISSGSTEAFF.

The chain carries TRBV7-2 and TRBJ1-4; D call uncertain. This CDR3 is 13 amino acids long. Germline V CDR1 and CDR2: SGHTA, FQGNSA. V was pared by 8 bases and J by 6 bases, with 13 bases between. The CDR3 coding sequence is TGTGCCAGCTCGCGGCGGAGGGATGAAAAACTGTTTTTT. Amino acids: CASSRRRDEKLFF. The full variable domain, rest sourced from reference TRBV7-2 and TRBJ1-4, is GAGVSQSPSNKVTEKGKDVELRCDPISGHTALYWYRQSLGQGLEFLIYFQGNSAPDKSGLPSDRFSAERTGGSVSTLTIQRTQQEDSAVYLCASSRRRDEKLFFGSGTQLSVL.

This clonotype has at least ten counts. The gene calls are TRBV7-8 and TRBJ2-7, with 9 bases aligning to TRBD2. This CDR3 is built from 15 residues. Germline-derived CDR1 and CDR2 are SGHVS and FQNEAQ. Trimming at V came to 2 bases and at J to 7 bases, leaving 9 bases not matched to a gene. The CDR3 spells CASSLRREGLGEQYF. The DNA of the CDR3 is TGTGCCAGCAGCTTACGGCGGGAGGGCCTGGGAGAGCAGTACTTC. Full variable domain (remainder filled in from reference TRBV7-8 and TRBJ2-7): GAGVSQSPRYKVAKRGQDVALRCDPISGHVSLFWYQQALGQGPEFLTYFQNEAQLDKSGLPSDRFFAERPEGSVSTLKIQRTQQEDSAVYLCASSLRREGLGEQYFGPGTRLTVT.

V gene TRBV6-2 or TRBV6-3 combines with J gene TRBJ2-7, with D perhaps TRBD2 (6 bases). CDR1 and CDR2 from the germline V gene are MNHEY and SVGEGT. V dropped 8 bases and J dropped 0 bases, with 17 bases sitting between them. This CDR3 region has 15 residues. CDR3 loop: CASSPRRVGSYEQYF. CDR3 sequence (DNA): TGTGCCAGCTCACCACGGAGGGTAGGCTCCTACGAGCAGTACTTC.

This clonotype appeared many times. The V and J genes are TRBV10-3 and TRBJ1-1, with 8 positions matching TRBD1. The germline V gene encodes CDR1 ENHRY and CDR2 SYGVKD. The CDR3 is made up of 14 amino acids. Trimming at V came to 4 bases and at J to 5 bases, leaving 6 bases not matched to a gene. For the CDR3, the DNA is TGTGCCATCAGTGGCGTGCAGGGGGCTACTGAAGCTTTCTTT. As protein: CAISGVQGATEAFF.

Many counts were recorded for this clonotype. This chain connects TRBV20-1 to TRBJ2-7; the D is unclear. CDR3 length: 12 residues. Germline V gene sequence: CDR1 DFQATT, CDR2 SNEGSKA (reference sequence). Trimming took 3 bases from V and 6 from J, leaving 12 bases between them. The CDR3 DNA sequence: TGCAGTGCTAGTCGGTCCGCGTTCGAGCAGTACTTC. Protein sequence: CSASRSAFEQYF.

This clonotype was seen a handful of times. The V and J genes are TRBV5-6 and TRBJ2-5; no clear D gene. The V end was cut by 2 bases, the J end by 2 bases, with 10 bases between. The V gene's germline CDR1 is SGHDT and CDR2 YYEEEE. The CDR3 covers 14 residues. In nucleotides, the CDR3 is TGTGCCAGCAGCTTTGAATATCTACAAGAGACCCAGTACTTC. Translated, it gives CASSFEYLQETQYF.

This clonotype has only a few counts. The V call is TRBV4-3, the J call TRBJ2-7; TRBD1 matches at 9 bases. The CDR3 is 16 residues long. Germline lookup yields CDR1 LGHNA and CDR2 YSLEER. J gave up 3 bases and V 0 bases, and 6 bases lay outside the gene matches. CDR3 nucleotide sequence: TGCGCCAGCAGCCAAGATTCCGGGACAGGGTTCTACGAGCAGTACTTC. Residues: CASSQDSGTGFYEQYF.

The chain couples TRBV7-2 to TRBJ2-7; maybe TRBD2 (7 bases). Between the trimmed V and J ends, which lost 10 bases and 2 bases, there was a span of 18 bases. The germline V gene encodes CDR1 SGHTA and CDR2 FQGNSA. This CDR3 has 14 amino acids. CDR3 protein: CATRGGEIPYEQYF. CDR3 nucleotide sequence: TGTGCCACCCGCGGGGGCGAGATCCCCTACGAGCAGTACTTC.

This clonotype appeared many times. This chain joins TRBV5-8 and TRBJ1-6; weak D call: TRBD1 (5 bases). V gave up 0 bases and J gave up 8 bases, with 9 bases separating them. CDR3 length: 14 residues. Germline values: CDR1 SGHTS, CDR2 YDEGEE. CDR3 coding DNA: TGTGCCAGCAGCTTGGGGGGGGATCATTCACCCCTCCACTTT. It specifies CASSLGGDHSPLHF.

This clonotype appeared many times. CDR3 DNA sequence: TGCAGCGTAGTGGTGAGCGGGAGTGAGACCCAGTACTTC. Protein product: CSVVVSGSETQYF. The chain combines TRBV29-1 with TRBJ2-5; TRBD2 matches at 8 bases. V shed 6 bases, J shed 5 bases, and the junction held 8 bases outside the gene matches. Germline assignment: CDR1 SQVTM and CDR2 ANQGSEA. The CDR3 has 13 amino acids.

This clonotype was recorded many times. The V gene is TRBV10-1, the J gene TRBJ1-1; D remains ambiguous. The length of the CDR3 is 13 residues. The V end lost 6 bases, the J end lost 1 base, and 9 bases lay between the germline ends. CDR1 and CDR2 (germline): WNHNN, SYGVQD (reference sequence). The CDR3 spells CASRPRENTEAFF. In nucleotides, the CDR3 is TGCGCCAGCAGGCCGAGGGAGAACACTGAAGCTTTCTTT.

In DNA, the CDR3 is TGCAGCGCCCCCGAAGGGCCAGAGCAGTTCTTC. Protein sequence: CSAPEGPEQFF. The V and J genes are TRBV29-1 and TRBJ2-7, with D unclear. The end of the DNA aligns better with TRBJ2-1, so the J call may be wrong. The CDR3 consists of 11 residues. The germline V gene has CDR1 SQVTM and CDR2 ANQGSEA.

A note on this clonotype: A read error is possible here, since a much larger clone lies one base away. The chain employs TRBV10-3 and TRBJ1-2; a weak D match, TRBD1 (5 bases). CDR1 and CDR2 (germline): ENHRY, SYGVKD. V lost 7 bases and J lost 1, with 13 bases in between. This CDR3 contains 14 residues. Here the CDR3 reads CAITRDGDNYGYTF. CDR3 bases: TGTGCCATCACCAGGGACGGTGATAACTATGGCTACACCTTC.

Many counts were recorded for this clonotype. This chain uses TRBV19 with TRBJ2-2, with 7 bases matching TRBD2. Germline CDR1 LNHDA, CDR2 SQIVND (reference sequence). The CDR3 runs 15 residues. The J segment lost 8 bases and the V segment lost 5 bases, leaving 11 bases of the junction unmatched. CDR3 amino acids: CASSQREGWQGELFF. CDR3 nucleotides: TGTGCCAGTAGTCAAAGGGAGGGGTGGCAAGGGGAGCTGTTTTTT.

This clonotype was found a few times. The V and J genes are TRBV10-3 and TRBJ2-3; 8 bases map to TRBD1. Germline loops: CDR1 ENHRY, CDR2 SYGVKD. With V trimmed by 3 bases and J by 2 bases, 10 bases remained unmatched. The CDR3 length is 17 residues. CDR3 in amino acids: CAISDRGHSGFTDTQYF. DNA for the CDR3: TGTGCCATCAGTGACAGGGGGCATTCGGGATTCACAGATACGCAGTATTTT.

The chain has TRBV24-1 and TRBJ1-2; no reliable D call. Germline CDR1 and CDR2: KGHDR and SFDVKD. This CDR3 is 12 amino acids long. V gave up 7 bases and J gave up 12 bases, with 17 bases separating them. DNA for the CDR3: TGTGCCACCAGGGGCGCGAGGTCGTCGGACACCTTC. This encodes CATRGARSSDTF.

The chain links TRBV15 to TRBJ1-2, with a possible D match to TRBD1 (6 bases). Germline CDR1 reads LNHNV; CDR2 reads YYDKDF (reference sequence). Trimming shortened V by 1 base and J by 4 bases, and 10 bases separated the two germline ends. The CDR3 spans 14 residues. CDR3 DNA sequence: TGTGCCACCAGCAGAGGACAGGAGGCCTATGGCTACACCTTC. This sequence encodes CATSRGQEAYGYTF.

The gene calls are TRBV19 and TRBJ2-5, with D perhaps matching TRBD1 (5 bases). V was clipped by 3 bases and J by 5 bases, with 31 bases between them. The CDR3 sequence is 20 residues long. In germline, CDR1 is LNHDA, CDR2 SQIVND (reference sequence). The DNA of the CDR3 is TGTGCCAGTAGTATTAGGGCCGGTTTCTCCGTGACAGAGGCCGGGGAGACCCAGTACTTC. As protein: CASSIRAGFSVTEAGETQYF.